The entry below gives a single TCR beta chain sequence along with its context. Its antigen is not known. The sample belongs to a study of early T cells in non-severe SARS-CoV-2 infection. From the 5' RACE reads, TCRdb called clonotypes with MiXCR, one entry per CDR3 protein. The sample lists over 55,000 distinct CDR3 sequences, around an eighth seen once, with 2.9% in the top ten. The study's findings and limits: The matching step, a VDJdb search, favored anti-spike CD8 responses and missed private and CD4 specificities.

Between the trimmed V and J ends, which lost 3 bases and 3 bases, there was a span of 9 bases. The germline gives CDR1 LGHDT, CDR2 YNNKEL (reference sequence). The CDR3 is 14 amino acids. The V and J genes are TRBV3-1 and TRBJ1-5, with D maybe TRBD1 (6 bases). The sample consisted of whole blood. This TCR was recovered from an adult who was a healthcare worker with PCR-confirmed SARS-CoV-2 infection or an uninfected control (not recorded which). The CDR3 DNA follows: TGTGCCAGCAGCCACTGGACAGACAATCAGCCCCAGCATTTT. Its protein product is CASSHWTDNQPQHF.